This passage covers 23 T cell receptor beta chains from one sample sequenced in a study of vaccination effects on CD4 cells after COVID-19. No antigen is known for these receptors. Subsequent to approximately 11 days of culture, CD4+ T cells were isolated. Each participant received a vaccine that was either BNT162b2 or mRNA-1273, given as two doses. Produced via immunoSEQ multiplex PCR; TCRdb's table is partial and in-frame only. The repertoire has tens of thousands of clones, 70% to 80% of them found once; the top ten carry 2% to 3%. The sample was CD4+ T cells from PBMCs cultured without peptide, taken after COVID-19 vaccination. These receptors were obtained from a human donor who received a COVID-19 vaccine.

This chain uses TRBV5-4 with TRBJ1-1; D might be TRBD1 (5 bases). The germline CDR1 and CDR2 sequences are SGHNT and YYREEE (reference sequence). The CDR3 runs to 14 residues. The V end lost 6 bases, the J end lost 4 bases, and 16 bases lay between the germline ends. CDR3 in amino acids: CASTLGPGVTEAFF. The CDR3 coding sequence is TGTGCCAGCACCCTGGGGCCCGGGGTCACTGAAGCTTTCTTT.

This clone appeared a few times. V usage is TRBV10-2 and J usage is TRBJ2-1, with D unresolved. Germline CDR1 reads WSHSY; CDR2 reads SAAADI. Trimming took off 5 bases at V and 2 bases at J, with 4 bases between the two ends. The CDR3 has 12 amino acids. The CDR3 is CASSPPYNEQFF. CDR3 coding DNA: TGCGCCAGCAGTCCTCCCTACAATGAGCAGTTCTTC.

The chain employs TRBV19 and TRBJ2-3; D perhaps matches TRBD2 (7 bases). CDR1 is LNHDA and CDR2 is SQIVND in the germline V gene (reference sequence). V dropped 7 bases and J dropped 1 base, with 15 bases sitting between them. This CDR3 region has 15 residues. The CDR3 loop reads CASTVRGGGTDTQYF. DNA of the CDR3: TGTGCCAGTACCGTTAGGGGGGGCGGCACAGATACGCAGTATTTT. The full variable domain, with the rest looked up from reference TRBV19 and TRBJ2-3, is DGGITQSPKYLFRKEGQNVTLSCEQNLNHDAMYWYRQDPGQGLRLIYYSQIVNDFQKGDIAEGYSVSREKKESFPLTVTSAQKNPTAFYLCASTVRGGGTDTQYFGPGTRLTVL.

This sequence joins TRBV5-6 and TRBJ2-1, with TRBD2 matching over 16 bases. The V gene end was trimmed by 4 bases and the J gene end by 0 bases; junction bases not matched to a gene: 7. CDR3 length: 19 residues. The germline V gene encodes CDR1 SGHDT and CDR2 YYEEEE. CDR3 residues: CASSHAGLAGGHSYNEQFF. CDR3 bases: TGTGCCAGCAGCCACGCGGGACTAGCGGGGGGGCACTCCTACAATGAGCAGTTCTTC.

The chain uses TRBV7-9 and TRBJ1-2, with D unclear. Germline CDR1 and CDR2: SEHNR and FQNEAQ (reference sequence). Trimming took off 2 bases at V and 8 bases at J, with 21 bases between the two ends. The CDR3 sequence is 16 residues long. DNA of the CDR3: TGTGCCAGCAGCTTACTCGGGTCGGGATCCTACCCCGGCTACACCTTC. Protein sequence: CASSLLGSGSYPGYTF. The full variable domain, its missing parts supplied by reference TRBV7-9 and TRBJ1-2, is DTGVSQNPRHKITKRGQNVTFRCDPISEHNRLYWYRQTLGQGPEFLTYFQNEAQLEKSRLLSDRFSAERPKGSFSTLEIQRTEQGDSAMYLCASSLLGSGSYPGYTFGSGTRLTVV.

This clone was observed a handful of times. The chain combines TRBV11-2 with TRBJ1-6, with D hard to call. V lost 2 bases, J lost 9 bases, and 8 bases lay in between. CDR1 is SGHAT, CDR2 FQNNGV, per germline. The CDR3 spans 13 residues. For the CDR3, the DNA is TGTGCCAGCAGCTTAATGGGAACTTCACCCCTCCACTTT. This encodes CASSLMGTSPLHF. The variable domain in full, with the rest retrieved from reference TRBV11-2 and TRBJ1-6, is EAGVAQSPRYKIIEKRQSVAFWCNPISGHATLYWYQQILGQGPKLLIQFQNNGVVDDSQLPKDRFSAERLKGVDSTLKIQPAKLEDSAVYLCASSLMGTSPLHFGNGTRLTVT.

The chain combines TRBV5-1 with TRBJ2-3, with D perhaps TRBD2 (6 bases). V lost 7 bases, J lost 1 base, and 13 bases lay in between. This CDR3 has 14 residues. Germline CDR1 reads SGHRS; CDR2 reads YFSETQ. CDR3 coding DNA: TGCGCCAGCTTTGTGGGACTCGGCACAGATACGCAGTATTTT. This sequence encodes CASFVGLGTDTQYF.

J is TRBJ2-1 and V is TRBV5-1, with unresolved D. CDR1 is SGHRS, CDR2 YFSETQ, per germline. The V gene lost 5 bases and the J gene lost 4 bases, with 4 bases spanning the gap. The CDR3 has 11 residues. CDR3 in DNA: TGCGCCAGCAGACAGTACAATGAGCAGTTCTTC. Translation: CASRQYNEQFF. Drawing the rest from reference TRBV5-1 and TRBJ2-1, the complete variable domain is KAGVTQTPRYLIKTRGQQVTLSCSPISGHRSVSWYQQTPGQGLQFLFEYFSETQRNKGNFPGRFSGRQFSNSRSEMNVSTLELGDSALYLCASRQYNEQFFGPGTRLTVL.

The chain employs TRBV21-1 and TRBJ2-3; the D call of TRBD2 is as the table states it, not checked on the DNA. TRBV21-1 is an annotated pseudogene. This CDR3 is built from 14 residues. CDR3 nucleotides: TGTGCCAGCAGCAAAGATGGCGGGGAGGATACGCAGTATTTT. Its translation is CASSKDGGEDTQYF.

The rearrangement joins TRBV10-3 to TRBJ1-1, with 8 nucleotides matching TRBD1. The CDR3 runs to 13 residues. CDR1 is ENHRY, CDR2 SYGVKD, per germline. V trimming: 6 bases; J trimming: 5 bases; junction bases outside the gene matches: 5. This CDR3 reads CAIRAGGVTEAFF. CDR3 nucleotides: TGTGCCATCAGGGCAGGGGGCGTGACTGAAGCTTTCTTT.

This clone occurred a few times. The rearrangement uses TRBV15 and TRBJ2-5; a possible D gene is TRBD2 (7 bases). This CDR3 region has 15 residues. The germline V and J ends were trimmed by 3 bases and 5 bases, with 16 bases remaining between them. Germline V gene sequence: CDR1 LNHNV, CDR2 YYDKDF (reference sequence). CDR3: CATSRGGGAAETQYF. The CDR3 DNA reads TGTGCCACCAGCAGGGGAGGGGGGGCTGCGGAGACCCAGTACTTC.

CDR3 coding DNA: TGTGCCAGCAGCCAGACAGGGGTCGAGCAGTACGTC. Amino acid sequence: CASSQTGVEQYV. The chain employs TRBV7-9 and TRBJ2-7, with 8 nucleotides matching TRBD1. CDR3 length equals 12 residues. Trimming cost V 5 bases and J 6 bases; bases outside gene matches: 3. In germline, CDR1 is SEHNR, CDR2 FQNEAQ (reference sequence).

This rearrangement joins TRBV7-3 to TRBJ2-1, with 11 bases that match TRBD2. Germline CDR1 and CDR2: SGHTA and FQGTGA. This CDR3 spans 19 amino acids. After removal of 4 bases from V and 0 bases from J, the junction contained 11 bases not matched to a gene. The CDR3 here is CASSSPGSGGASSYNEQFF. In DNA form, the CDR3 reads TGTGCCAGCAGCTCCCCCGGTAGCGGGGGGGCGAGCTCCTACAATGAGCAGTTCTTC. The full variable domain, in which reference TRBV7-3 and TRBJ2-1 provide the parts outside the CDR3, is GAGVSQTPSNKVTEKGKYVELRCDPISGHTALYWYRQSLGQGPEFLIYFQGTGAADDSGLPNDRFFAVRPEGSVSTLKIQRTERGDSAVYLCASSSPGSGGASSYNEQFFGPGTRLTVL.

The chain links TRBV5-6 to TRBJ1-3; no definite D call. Trimming pared 4 bases from V and 0 bases from J, leaving 5 bases between. In germline, CDR1 is SGHDT, CDR2 YYEEEE. This CDR3 is built from 13 residues. The CDR3 sequence: CASSAYSGNTIYF. CDR3 DNA: TGTGCCAGCAGCGCCTACTCTGGAAACACCATATATTTT.

This chain connects TRBV29-1 to TRBJ2-5; weak D call: TRBD1 (5 bases). The CDR3 has 12 amino acids. Germline V gene data show CDR1 as SQVTM and CDR2 as ANQGSEA. V was clipped by 1 base and J by 11 bases, with 14 bases between them. CDR3 nucleotides: TGCAGCGTTGAAGTCTCCCATGGGGCTCAGTACTTC. It yields the protein CSVEVSHGAQYF.

The V gene is TRBV10-3, the J gene TRBJ1-5; perhaps TRBD1 as D (5 bases). The CDR3 sequence is 13 residues long. V was clipped by 11 bases and J by 0 bases, with 11 bases between them. CDR1 and CDR2 from the germline V gene are ENHRY and SYGVKD. The DNA for the CDR3 is TGTGCCGTAGGGACTGATAGCAATCAGCCCCAGCATTTT. It specifies CAVGTDSNQPQHF.

J is TRBJ1-5 and V is TRBV28; perhaps TRBD1 as D (5 bases). Trimming took 6 bases from V and 2 from J, leaving 20 bases between them. This CDR3 contains 17 residues. Germline-derived CDR1 and CDR2 are MDHEN and SYDVKM. Here the CDR3 DNA reads TGTGCCAGCAGCCTACGGGACGGACCCATGGGCAATCAGCCCCAGCATTTT. It codes for CASSLRDGPMGNQPQHF.

The chain is built from TRBV3-1 (or the pseudogene TRBV3-2) and TRBJ2-2; D is possibly TRBD2 (6 bases). The CDR3 is 15 amino acids. Trimming stripped 0 bases from V and 7 bases from J, with 12 bases between. Germline loops: CDR1 LGHDT, CDR2 YNNKEL (reference sequence). Here the CDR3 reads CASSQDLRGGGELFF. The DNA of the CDR3 is TGTGCCAGCAGCCAAGATTTGAGGGGAGGCGGGGAGCTGTTTTTT.

CDR3 nucleotide sequence: TGTGCCAGCAGTTTTGGGGGGGTCTACAATGAGCAGTTCTTC. Its protein product is CASSFGGVYNEQFF. The gene calls are TRBV28 and TRBJ2-1, with 7 bases aligning to TRBD2. This CDR3 region has 14 residues. The junction had 2 bases not matched to a gene; V was cut back by 3 bases and J by 3 bases. The germline CDR1 and CDR2 sequences are MDHEN and SYDVKM.

The rearrangement joins TRBV18 to TRBJ2-3; no firm D call. The germline V gene has CDR1 KGHSH and CDR2 LQKENI. The CDR3 is 15 residues long. V lost 6 bases and J 0 bases, leaving 13 bases between the germline ends. As DNA, the CDR3 is TGTGCCAGCTCCCCTCCGTCAGGTAGCACAGATACGCAGTATTTT. This codes for CASSPPSGSTDTQYF.

The V and J genes are TRBV25-1 and TRBJ1-2; 9 nucleotides align to TRBD1. The ends lost 2 bases at V and 5 bases at J; junction bases unmatched: 9. Germline V gene lookup returns CDR1 MGHDK and CDR2 SYGVNS. This CDR3 has 16 residues. The CDR3 loop reads CASSELGTGRPYGYTF. The CDR3 DNA is TGTGCCAGCAGTGAACTTGGGACAGGGCGGCCTTATGGCTACACCTTC.

This clone is labeled medium-sized. The chain carries TRBV7-6 and TRBJ2-2; 8 bases map to TRBD2. Germline assignment: CDR1 SGHVS and CDR2 FNYEAQ. The trim removed 2 bases at V and 3 bases at J, leaving 2 bases unmatched. CDR3 length: 15 amino acids. CDR3 DNA sequence: TGTGCCAGCAGCTTAATGCGGGGGGACACCGGGGAGCTGTTTTTT. This sequence encodes CASSLMRGDTGELFF.

The rearrangement joins TRBV11-2 to TRBJ2-7; 11 positions match TRBD1. Germline CDR1 SGHAT, CDR2 FQNNGV. The trim removed 1 base at V and 4 bases at J, leaving 0 bases unmatched. The CDR3 consists of 14 residues. CDR3 nucleotide sequence: TGTGCCAGCAGCTTAGGGGACAGGGGGTACGAGCAGTACGTC. Its translation is CASSLGDRGYEQYV.